The present T cell receptor (beta chain) was sequenced within a study of response to subunit inactivated influenza vaccine. Each CDR3 protein is one row after TCRdb ran MiXCR on the RT-PCR reads. This repertoire shows hundreds of thousands of distinct CDR3 sequences, approximately 14% found once; its top ten account for roughly 10%. Notes on this clonotype: Its antigen is undetermined.

V dropped 2 bases and J dropped 3; count of bases not matched to a gene: 6. CDR1 is SQVTM and CDR2 is ANQGSEA in the germline V gene. This CDR3 region has 14 residues. Study-level points and caveats: Authors suggested that a seasonal influenza vaccination recruits few new T cells each time.

This sequence joins TRBV29-1 and TRBJ2-5, with TRBD1 matching over 7 bases. Sequenced here: PBMCs from blood, sampled 11 to 12 days after vaccination. The sequence came from a man aged 45-65 years who received an inactivated influenza vaccine. The DNA of the CDR3 is TGCAGCGTTGAATACCGGGACAGAGAAGAGACCCAGTACTTC. It codes for CSVEYRDREETQYF. Based on the CDR3 plus reference TRBV29-1 and TRBJ2-5, the full variable domain is SAVISQKPSRDICQRGTSLTIQCQVDSQVTMMFWYRQQPGQSLTLIATANQGSEATYESGFVIDKFPISRPNLTFSTLTVSNMSPEDSSIYLCSVEYRDREETQYFGPGTRLLVL.